Each of the 5 T cell receptor beta chains below was sequenced from the same sample in a study of blood T cells in healthy people across ages. Sample-barcoded 5' priming and a J-beta primer mix drove a second PCR of roughly 6 to 12 cycles. TCRdb processed the 5' RACE reads anew with MiXCR; each CDR3 protein has one entry. The sample shows about 1.5 million distinct CDR3 sequences, 40% to 45% of them seen only once. The sample consisted of blood. All receptors derive from a woman between 18 and 30 years old in good health.

V usage is TRBV6-1 and J usage is TRBJ1-1; D might be TRBD1 (6 bases). Germline-derived CDR1 and CDR2 are MNHNS and SASEGT. The CDR3 contains 15 residues. In DNA form, the CDR3 reads TGTGTCACCCACCCTCGACAGGTCGGGGACACTGAAGCTTTCTTT. It translates to CVTHPRQVGDTEAFF.

The J gene is TRBJ1-2, the V gene TRBV12-3 or TRBV12-4, with 10 nucleotides matching TRBD1. The J segment lost 7 bases and the V segment lost 6 bases, leaving 11 bases of the junction unmatched. CDR3 size: 15 residues. CDR3 in DNA: TGTGCCAGCAGGGACCCGGGACAGGGGACGGGTGGCTACACCTTC. This translates into CASRDPGQGTGGYTF.

As to this clonotype: A much larger clone sits a single nucleotide away, making a read error possible. The rearrangement joins TRBV7-8 to TRBJ1-1; tentative D call: TRBD1 (5 bases). The CDR3 runs 14 residues. Germline assignment: CDR1 SGHVS and CDR2 FQNEAQ. CDR3 bases: TGTACCAGCAGCTTAGATTGGGGGGGTACTGAAGCTTTCTTT. Amino acids: CTSSLDWGGTEAFF.

The rearrangement uses TRBV7-6 and TRBJ1-3; D gene unclear. Trimming stripped 5 bases from V and 3 bases from J, with 17 bases between. The CDR3 length is 16 residues. Per the germline V gene, CDR1 is SGHVS and CDR2 is FNYEAQ. CDR3 amino acids: CASSMKYGLGGNTIYF. CDR3 nucleotides: TGTGCCAGCAGCATGAAATACGGCCTCGGTGGAAACACCATATATTTT.

This chain joins TRBV27 and TRBJ2-7, with 7 bases that match TRBD2. The CDR3 runs to 18 residues. Germline V gene data show CDR1 as MNHEY and CDR2 as SMNVEV (reference sequence). The V and J ends lost 3 bases and 0 bases, in that order; junction bases with no gene match: 14. The CDR3: CASSFSGRANFFSYEQYF. Written as DNA, the CDR3 is TGTGCCAGCAGTTTTAGTGGGAGGGCCAACTTTTTCTCCTACGAGCAGTACTTC.